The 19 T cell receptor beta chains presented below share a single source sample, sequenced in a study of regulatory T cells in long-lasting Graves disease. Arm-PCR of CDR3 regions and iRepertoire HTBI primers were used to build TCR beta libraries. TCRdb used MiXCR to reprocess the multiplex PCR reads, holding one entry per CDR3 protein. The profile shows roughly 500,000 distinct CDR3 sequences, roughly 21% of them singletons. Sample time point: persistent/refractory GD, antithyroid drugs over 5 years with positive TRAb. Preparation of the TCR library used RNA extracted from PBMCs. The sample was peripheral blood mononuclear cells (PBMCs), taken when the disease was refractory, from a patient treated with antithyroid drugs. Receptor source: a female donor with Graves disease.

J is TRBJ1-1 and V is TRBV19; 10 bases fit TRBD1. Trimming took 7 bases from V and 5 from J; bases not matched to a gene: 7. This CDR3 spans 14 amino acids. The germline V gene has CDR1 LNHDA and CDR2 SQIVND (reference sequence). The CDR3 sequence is CASTRQGARTEAFF. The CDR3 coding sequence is TGTGCCAGTACGAGACAGGGGGCAAGAACTGAAGCTTTCTTT.

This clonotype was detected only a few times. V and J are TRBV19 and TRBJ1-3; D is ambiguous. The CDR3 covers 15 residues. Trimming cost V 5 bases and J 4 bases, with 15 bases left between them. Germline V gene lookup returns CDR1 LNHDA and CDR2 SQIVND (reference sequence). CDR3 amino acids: CASSPRPRSGNTIYF. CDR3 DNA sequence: TGTGCCAGTAGTCCCCGGCCCCGTTCGGGAAACACCATATATTTT. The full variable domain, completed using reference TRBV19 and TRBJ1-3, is DGGITQSPKYLFRKEGQNVTLSCEQNLNHDAMYWYRQDPGQGLRLIYYSQIVNDFQKGDIAEGYSVSREKKESFPLTVTSAQKNPTAFYLCASSPRPRSGNTIYFGEGSWLTVV.

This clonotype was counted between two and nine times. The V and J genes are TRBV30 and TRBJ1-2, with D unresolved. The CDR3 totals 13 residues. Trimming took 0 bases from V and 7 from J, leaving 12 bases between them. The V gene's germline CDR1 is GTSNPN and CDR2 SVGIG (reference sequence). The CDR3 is CAWSVLDTTGYTF. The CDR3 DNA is TGTGCCTGGAGTGTACTAGACACGACTGGCTACACCTTC.

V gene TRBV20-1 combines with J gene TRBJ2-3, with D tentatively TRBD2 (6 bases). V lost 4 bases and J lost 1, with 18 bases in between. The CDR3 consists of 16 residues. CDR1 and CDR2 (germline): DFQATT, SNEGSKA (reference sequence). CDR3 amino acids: CSAIARDSWGTDTQYF. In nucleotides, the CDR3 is TGCAGTGCTATCGCGCGGGACTCGTGGGGCACAGATACGCAGTATTTT.

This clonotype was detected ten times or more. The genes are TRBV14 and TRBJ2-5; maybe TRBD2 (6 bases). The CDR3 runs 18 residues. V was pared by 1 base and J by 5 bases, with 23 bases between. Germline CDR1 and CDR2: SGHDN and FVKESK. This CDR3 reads CASSQVGLAIATGETQYF. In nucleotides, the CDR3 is TGTGCCAGCAGCCAAGTCGGCCTAGCGATCGCGACTGGGGAGACCCAGTACTTC.

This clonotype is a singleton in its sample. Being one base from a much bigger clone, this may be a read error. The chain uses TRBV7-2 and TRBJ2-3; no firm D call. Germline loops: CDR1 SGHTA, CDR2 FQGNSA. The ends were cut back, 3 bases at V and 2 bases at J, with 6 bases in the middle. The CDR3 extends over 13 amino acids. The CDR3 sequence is CASSLGITDTQYF. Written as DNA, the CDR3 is TGTGCCAGCAGCTTGGGTATCACAGATACGCAGTATTTT.

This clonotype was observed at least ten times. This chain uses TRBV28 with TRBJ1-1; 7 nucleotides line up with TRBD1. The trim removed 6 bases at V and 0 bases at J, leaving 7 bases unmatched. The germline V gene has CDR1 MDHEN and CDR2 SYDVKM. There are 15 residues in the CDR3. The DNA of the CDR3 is TGTGCCAGCAGCCTGGGGGGGACAGTGAACACTGAAGCTTTCTTT. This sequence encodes CASSLGGTVNTEAFF.

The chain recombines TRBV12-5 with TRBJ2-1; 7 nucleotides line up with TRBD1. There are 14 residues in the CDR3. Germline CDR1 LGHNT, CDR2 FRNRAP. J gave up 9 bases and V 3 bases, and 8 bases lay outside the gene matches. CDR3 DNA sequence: TGTGCTAGTGGTTTAGGGGCAGGGGGTCTTGAGCAGTTCTTC. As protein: CASGLGAGGLEQFF. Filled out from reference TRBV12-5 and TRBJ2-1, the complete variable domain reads DARVTQTPRHKVTEMGQEVTMRCQPILGHNTVFWYRQTMMQGLELLAYFRNRAPLDDSGMPKDRFSAEMPDATLATLKIQPSEPRDSAVYFCASGLGAGGLEQFFGPGTRLTVL.

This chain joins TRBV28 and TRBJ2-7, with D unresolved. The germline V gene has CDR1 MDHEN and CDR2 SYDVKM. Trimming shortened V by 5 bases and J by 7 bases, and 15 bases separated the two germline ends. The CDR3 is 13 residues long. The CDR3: CASSLSRMREQYF. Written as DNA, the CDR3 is TGTGCCAGCAGTCTATCCCGGATGAGAGAGCAGTACTTC.

CDR3 nucleotides: TGTGCCAGCAGCTTACGACAGTCTGGAAACACCATATATTTT. Its protein product is CASSLRQSGNTIYF. This chain connects TRBV13 to TRBJ1-3, with a tentative D call TRBD1 (5 bases). The V end was cut by 2 bases, the J end by 1 base, with 6 bases between. The CDR3 is 14 residues long. The germline gives CDR1 PRHDT, CDR2 FYEKMQ (reference sequence).

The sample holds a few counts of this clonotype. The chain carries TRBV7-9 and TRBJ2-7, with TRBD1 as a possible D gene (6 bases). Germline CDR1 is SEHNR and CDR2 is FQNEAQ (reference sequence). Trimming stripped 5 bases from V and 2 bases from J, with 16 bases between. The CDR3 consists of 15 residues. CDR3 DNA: TGTGCCAGCAGCCCCAGCTGGGACATAACCTACGAGCAGTACTTC. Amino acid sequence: CASSPSWDITYEQYF.

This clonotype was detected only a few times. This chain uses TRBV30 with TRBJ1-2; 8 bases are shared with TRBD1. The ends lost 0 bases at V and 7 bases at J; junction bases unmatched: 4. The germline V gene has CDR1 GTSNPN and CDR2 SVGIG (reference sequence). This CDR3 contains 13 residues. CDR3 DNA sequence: TGTGCCTGGAGTGTCCAGGGGGCTGGTGGCTACACCTTC. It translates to CAWSVQGAGGYTF.

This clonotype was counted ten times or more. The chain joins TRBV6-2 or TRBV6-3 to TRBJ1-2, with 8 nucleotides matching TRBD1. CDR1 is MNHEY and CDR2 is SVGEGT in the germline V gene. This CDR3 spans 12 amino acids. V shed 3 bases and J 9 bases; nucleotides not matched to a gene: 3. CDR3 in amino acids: CASSYGQGSYTF. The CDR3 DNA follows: TGTGCCAGCAGTTATGGACAGGGCAGCTACACCTTC.

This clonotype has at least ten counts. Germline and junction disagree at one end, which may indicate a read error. The CDR3 reads CASSRGTGNTEAFF. The CDR3 region has the DNA TGTGCCAGCAGCAGGGGAACGGGGAACACTGAAGCTTTCTTT. V is TRBV5-1 and J is TRBJ1-1; TRBD1 is a possible D gene (6 bases). This CDR3 spans 14 amino acids. The germline V gene has CDR1 SGHRS and CDR2 YFSETQ.

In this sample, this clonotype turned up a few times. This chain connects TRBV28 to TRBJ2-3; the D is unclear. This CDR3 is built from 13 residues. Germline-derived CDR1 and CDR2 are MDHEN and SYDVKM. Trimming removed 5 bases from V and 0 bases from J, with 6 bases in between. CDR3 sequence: CASSKASTDTQYF. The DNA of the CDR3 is TGTGCCAGCAGTAAAGCTAGCACAGATACGCAGTATTTT.

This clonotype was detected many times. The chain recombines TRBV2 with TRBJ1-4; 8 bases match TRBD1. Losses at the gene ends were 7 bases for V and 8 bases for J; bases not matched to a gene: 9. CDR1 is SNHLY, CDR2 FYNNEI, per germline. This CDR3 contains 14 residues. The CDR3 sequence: CASIADRVSEKLFF. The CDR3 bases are TGTGCCAGCATCGCGGACAGGGTCTCCGAAAAACTGTTTTTT.

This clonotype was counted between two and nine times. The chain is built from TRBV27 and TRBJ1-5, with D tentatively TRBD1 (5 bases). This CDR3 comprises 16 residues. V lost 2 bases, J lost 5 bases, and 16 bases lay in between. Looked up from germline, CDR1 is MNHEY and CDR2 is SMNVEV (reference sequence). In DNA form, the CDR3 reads TGTGCCAGCAGTTTAGGCCCCCGCAGGGTGGATCAGCCCCAGCATTTT. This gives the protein CASSLGPRRVDQPQHF.

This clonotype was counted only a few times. The CDR3 DNA reads as TGCAGCGTTGAAGGGGCAGGGGGCGATGGCTACACCTTC. The encoded protein is CSVEGAGGDGYTF. This chain joins TRBV29-1 and TRBJ1-2, with 8 bases identical to TRBD1. Germline V lookup: CDR1 SQVTM, CDR2 ANQGSEA. Trimming removed 1 base from V and 6 bases from J; junction bases left unmatched: 4. CDR3 length equals 13 residues.

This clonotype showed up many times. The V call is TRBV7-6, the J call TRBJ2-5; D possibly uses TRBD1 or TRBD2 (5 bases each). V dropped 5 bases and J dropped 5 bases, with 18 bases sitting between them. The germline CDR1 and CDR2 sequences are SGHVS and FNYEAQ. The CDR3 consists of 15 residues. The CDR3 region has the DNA TGTGCCAGCAGCCGGCCGTTGGGGGTCGGGGAGACCCAGTACTTC. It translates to CASSRPLGVGETQYF.